This note documents a single T cell receptor (beta chain) sequence. Per the germline V gene, CDR1 is SGHDN and CDR2 is FVKESK. V shed 0 bases, J shed 5 bases, and the junction held 9 bases outside the gene matches. This CDR3 is 16 amino acids long. The protocol was immunoSEQ multiplex PCR, while the TCRdb copy is restricted to in-frame clones and leaves out a portion. The sample yields around 76,000 clones, roughly nine tenths seen once. The data are from a study of technical replicates of blood from a handful of donors. V is TRBV14 and J is TRBJ2-7, with 8 bases that match TRBD1. The sequence derives from a human donor in good health. Sequenced material: T cells isolated from PBMCs. The CDR3 sequence: CASSQDIGQGTHEQYF. The CDR3, as DNA: TGTGCCAGCAGCCAAGATATAGGACAGGGTACCCACGAGCAGTACTTC.